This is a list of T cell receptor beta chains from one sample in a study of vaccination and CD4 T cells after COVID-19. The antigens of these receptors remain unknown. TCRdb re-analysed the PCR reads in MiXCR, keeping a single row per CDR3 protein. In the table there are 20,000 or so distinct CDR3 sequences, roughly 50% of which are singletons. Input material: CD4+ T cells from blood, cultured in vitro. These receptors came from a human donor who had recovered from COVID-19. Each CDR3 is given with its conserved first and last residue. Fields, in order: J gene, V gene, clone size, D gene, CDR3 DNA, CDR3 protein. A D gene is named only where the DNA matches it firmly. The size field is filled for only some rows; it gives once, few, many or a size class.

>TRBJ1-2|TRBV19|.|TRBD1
TGTGCCAGTAGTTCCGGGACAGGGGCATTGCGGGGCTACACCTTC
CASSSGTGALRGYTF
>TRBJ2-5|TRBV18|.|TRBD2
TGTGCCAGCTCACCACCGGGACTAGCTGGGGAGACCCAGTACTTC
CASSPPGLAGETQYF
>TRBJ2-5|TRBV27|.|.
TGTGCCAGCAGTTTATCGCGCGGGAATGGAAGGGAGACCCAGTACTTC
CASSLSRGNGRETQYF
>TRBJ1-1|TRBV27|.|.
TGTGCCAGCAGTCCACACCTTTGGTTAGGAGAGTACGACACTGAAGCTTTCTTT
CASSPHLWLGEYDTEAFF
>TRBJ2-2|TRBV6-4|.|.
TGTGCCAGCAGTGACAGCTACAGGTTTTTCACCGGGGAGCTGTTTTTT
CASSDSYRFFTGELFF
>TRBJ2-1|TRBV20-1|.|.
TGCAGTGCTAGGAAGGTGGGCCGAAGCTCCTACAATGAGCAGTTCTTC
CSARKVGRSSYNEQFF
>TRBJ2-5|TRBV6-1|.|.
TGTGCCAGCACCTCCGGTCGCCAAGAGACCCAGTACTTC
CASTSGRQETQYF
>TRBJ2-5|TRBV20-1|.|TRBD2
TGCAGTGCTCTGACTAGCGGAGAGACCCAGTACTTC
CSALTSGETQYF
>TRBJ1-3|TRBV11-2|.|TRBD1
TGTGCCAGCAGCTTGACAGGGGGGCCAGGAAACACCATATATTTT
CASSLTGGPGNTIYF
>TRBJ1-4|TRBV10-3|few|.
TGTGCCATCAGTGACGAGACAACTAATGAAAAACTGTTTTTT
CAISDETTNEKLFF
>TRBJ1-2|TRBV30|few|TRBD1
TGTGCCTGGAGAACAGGGGTTGGCTACACCTTC
CAWRTGVGYTF
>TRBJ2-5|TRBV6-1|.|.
TGTGCCAGCAGGCGCCAGGGGGGAGAGACCCAGTACTTC
CASRRQGGETQYF
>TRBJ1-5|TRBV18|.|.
TGTGCCAGCTCACCAGGGGCCCAAGGAGACAGTCAGCCCCAGCATTTT
CASSPGAQGDSQPQHF
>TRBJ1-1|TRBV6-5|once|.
TGTGCCAGCAGTTACTCTACAGGGATGAACACTGAAGCTTTCTTT
CASSYSTGMNTEAFF
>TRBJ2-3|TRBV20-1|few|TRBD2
TGCAGTGCTAGCAGCGGGAGATGGGATACGCAGTATTTT
CSASSGRWDTQYF
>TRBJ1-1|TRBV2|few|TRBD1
TGTGCCAGCAGTGCGACAGGGTTAAACACTGAAGCTTTCTTT
CASSATGLNTEAFF
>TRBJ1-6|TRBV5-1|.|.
TGCGCCAGCGGGGACGGGGATTCACCCCTCCACTTT
CASGDGDSPLHF
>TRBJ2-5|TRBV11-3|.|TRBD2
TGTGCCAGCAGCTTAGATAGTCTAGCGGGAGGAGAGACCCAGTACTTC
CASSLDSLAGGETQYF
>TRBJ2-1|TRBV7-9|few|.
TGTGCCAGCAGCTTATCCGGGACTCTTAAGTTCTTC
CASSLSGTLKFF
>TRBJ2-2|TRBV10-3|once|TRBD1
TGTGCCATCAGTCCGGGACAGGGGGCCGGGGAGCTGTTTTTT
CAISPGQGAGELFF
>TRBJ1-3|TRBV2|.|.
TGTGCCAGCAGTGAGCGGGGCAGCTCTGGAAACACCATATATTTT
CASSERGSSGNTIYF
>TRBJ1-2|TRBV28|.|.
TGTGCCAGCAGTTTATCCCCAGGGCGAGGCTATGGCTACACCTTC
CASSLSPGRGYGYTF
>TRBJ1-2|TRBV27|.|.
TGTGCCAGCAGTTTAGCGGGAGGAGGGGCGGGCTATGGCTACACCTTC
CASSLAGGGAGYGYTF
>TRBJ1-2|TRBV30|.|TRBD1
TGTGCCTGGAGCGGGACAGGGAAAGGCTACACCTTC
CAWSGTGKGYTF
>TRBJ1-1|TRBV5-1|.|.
TGCGCCAGCAGCTTGGGACAGGTATACACTGAAGCTTTCTTT
CASSLGQVYTEAFF
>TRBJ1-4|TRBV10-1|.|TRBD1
TGCGCCAGCAGCACCGGGACAGGGAATGAAAAACTGTTTTTT
CASSTGTGNEKLFF
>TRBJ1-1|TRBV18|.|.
TGTGCCAGCTTTGGACGGGGGAACACTGAAGCTTTCTTT
CASFGRGNTEAFF
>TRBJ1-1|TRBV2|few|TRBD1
TGTGCCAGCAGCTTACAGGGGAAGATCACTGAAGCTTTCTTT
CASSLQGKITEAFF
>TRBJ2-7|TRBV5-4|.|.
TGTGCCAGCAGGGGCGTCGGGGACTACGAGCAGTACTTC
CASRGVGDYEQYF
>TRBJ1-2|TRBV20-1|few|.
TGCAGTGCTAGAGATGTCAGCAAATATGGCTACACCTTC
CSARDVSKYGYTF
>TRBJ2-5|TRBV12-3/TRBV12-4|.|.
TGTGCCAGCAGTCATGGGACGGCAGAGACCCAGTACTTC
CASSHGTAETQYF
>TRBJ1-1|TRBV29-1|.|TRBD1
TGCAGCGTTGAAGGTCCCGGGACAGGGGACACTGAAGCTTTCTTT
CSVEGPGTGDTEAFF
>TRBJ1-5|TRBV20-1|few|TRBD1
TGCAGTGCTTACGGACAGGCCGATCAGCCCCAGCATTTT
CSAYGQADQPQHF